Below, one T cell receptor (beta chain) is given with its context. The sample belongs to a study of glioma-infiltrating T cells. TCR alpha and beta CDR3 regions were amplified from RNA using iRepertoire nested multiplex PCR. A single record per CDR3 protein comes from TCRdb applying MiXCR to the multiplex PCR reads. This sample yields 300,000 to 400,000 distinct CDR3 sequences, of which less than 50% are seen a single time; 12% belongs to the top ten. Sequenced material: glioma tissue, nonneoplastic brain tissue, or PBMCs (not recorded which). The TCR was taken from a human donor with low-grade glioma or glioblastoma, undergoing nonglioma brain surgery, or in good health (not recorded which).

CDR3 in DNA: TGCAGCGTCAGGGTCGGGGGTACAGATACGCAGTATTTT. Its translation is CSVRVGGTDTQYF. This chain links TRBV29-1 with TRBJ2-3; D perhaps matches TRBD2 (6 bases). Germline V gene sequence: CDR1 SQVTM, CDR2 ANQGSEA. This CDR3 comprises 13 residues. Trimming removed 6 bases at V and 3 bases at J, with 13 bases between.